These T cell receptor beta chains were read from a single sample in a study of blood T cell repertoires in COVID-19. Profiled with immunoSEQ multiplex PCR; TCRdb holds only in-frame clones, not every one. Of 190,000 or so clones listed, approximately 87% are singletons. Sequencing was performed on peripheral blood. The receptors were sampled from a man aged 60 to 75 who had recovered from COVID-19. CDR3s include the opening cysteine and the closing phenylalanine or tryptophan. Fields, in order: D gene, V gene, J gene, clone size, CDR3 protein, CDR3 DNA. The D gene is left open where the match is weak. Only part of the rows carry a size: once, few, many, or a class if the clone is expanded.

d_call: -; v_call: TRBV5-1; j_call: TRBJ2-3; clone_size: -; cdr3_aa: CASSLAGGGGVGDTQYF; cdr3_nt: TGCGCCAGCAGCTTGGCCGGAGGAGGGGGCGTAGGTGATACGCAGTATTTT
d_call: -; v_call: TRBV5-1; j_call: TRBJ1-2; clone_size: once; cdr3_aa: CASSPDGQSSYGYTF; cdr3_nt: TGCGCCAGCAGCCCAGACGGACAGTCCAGCTATGGCTACACCTTC
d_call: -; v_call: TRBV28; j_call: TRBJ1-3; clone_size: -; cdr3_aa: CASRSGADRTGNTIYF; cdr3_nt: TGTGCCAGCAGGTCAGGAGCAGACAGGACTGGAAACACCATATATTTT
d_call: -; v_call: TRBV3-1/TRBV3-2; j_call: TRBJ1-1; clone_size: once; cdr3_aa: CASSLGDRRNTEAFF; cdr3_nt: TGTGCCAGCAGCTTGGGAGACAGGAGGAACACTGAAGCTTTCTTT
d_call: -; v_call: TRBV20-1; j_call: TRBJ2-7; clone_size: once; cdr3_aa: CSASPPAYEQYF; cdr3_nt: TGCAGTGCTAGTCCCCCCGCCTACGAGCAGTACTTC
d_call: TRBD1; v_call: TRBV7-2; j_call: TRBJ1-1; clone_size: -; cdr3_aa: CASSLVWTGETEAFF; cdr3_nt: TGTGCCAGCAGCTTAGTTTGGACAGGGGAAACTGAAGCTTTCTTT
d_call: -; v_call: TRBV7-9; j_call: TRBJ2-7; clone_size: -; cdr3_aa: CASSFLDEQYF; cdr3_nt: TGTGCCAGCAGCTTCTTAGACGAGCAGTACTTC
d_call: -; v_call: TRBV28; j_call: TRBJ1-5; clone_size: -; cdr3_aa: CASSGAGSNQPQHF; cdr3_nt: TGTGCCAGCAGTGGTGCAGGGAGCAATCAGCCCCAGCATTTT
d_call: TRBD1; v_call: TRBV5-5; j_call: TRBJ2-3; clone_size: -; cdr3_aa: CASSLDRGPGDTQYF; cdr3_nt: TGTGCCAGCAGCTTGGACAGGGGGCCGGGAGATACGCAGTATTTT
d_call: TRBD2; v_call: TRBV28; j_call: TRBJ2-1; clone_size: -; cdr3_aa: CASLRVAGGPGNEQFF; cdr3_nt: TGTGCCAGCCTCCGCGTAGCGGGAGGGCCGGGGAATGAGCAGTTCTTC
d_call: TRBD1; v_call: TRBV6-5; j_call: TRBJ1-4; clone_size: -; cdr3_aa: CASSYTQGNEKLFF; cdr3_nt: TGTGCCAGCAGTTACACACAGGGGAACGAAAAACTGTTTTTT
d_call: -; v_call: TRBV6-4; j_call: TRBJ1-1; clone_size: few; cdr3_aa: CASTHPPGVLAFF; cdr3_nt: TGTGCCAGCACTCATCCCCCTGGAGTCCTAGCTTTCTTT
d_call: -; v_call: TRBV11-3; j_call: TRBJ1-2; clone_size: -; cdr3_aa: CASSLVIRPFCYGYTF; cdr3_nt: TGTGCCAGCAGCTTAGTTATCCGTCCCTTCTGCTATGGCTACACCTTC
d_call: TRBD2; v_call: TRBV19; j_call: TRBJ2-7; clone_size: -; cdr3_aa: CASSDGLAGQERYF; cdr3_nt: TGTGCCAGTTCTGATGGACTAGCGGGACAGGAGCGGTACTTC
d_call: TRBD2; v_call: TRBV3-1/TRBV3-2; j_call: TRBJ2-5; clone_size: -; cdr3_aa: CASSPPGLAQTQYF; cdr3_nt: TGTGCCAGCTCCCCACCGGGACTAGCCCAGACCCAGTACTTC
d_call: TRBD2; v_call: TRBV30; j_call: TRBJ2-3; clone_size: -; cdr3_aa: CAWRGLAVLTDTQYF; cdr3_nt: TGTGCCTGGAGGGGACTAGCGGTCCTCACAGATACGCAGTATTTT
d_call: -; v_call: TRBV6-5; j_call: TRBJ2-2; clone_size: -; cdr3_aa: CASSWVEGGNTGELFF; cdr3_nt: TGTGCCAGCAGTTGGGTCGAAGGGGGAAACACCGGGGAGCTGTTTTTT
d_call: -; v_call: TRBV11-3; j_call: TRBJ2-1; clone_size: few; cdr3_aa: CASSLDTGLNEQFF; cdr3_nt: TGTGCCAGCAGCTTAGATACAGGGCTCAATGAGCAGTTCTTC
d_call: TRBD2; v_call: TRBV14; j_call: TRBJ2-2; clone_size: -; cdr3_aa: CASRTSGGPLGELFF; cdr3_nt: TGTGCCAGCAGAACTAGCGGAGGGCCGTTGGGGGAGCTGTTTTTT
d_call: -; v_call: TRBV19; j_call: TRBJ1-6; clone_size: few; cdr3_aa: CASSLTGVNSPLHF; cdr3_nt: TGTGCCAGTAGTTTAACAGGAGTTAATTCACCCCTCCACTTT
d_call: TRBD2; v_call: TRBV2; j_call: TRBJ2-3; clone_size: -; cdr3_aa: CASSDSRLAGHKDTQYF; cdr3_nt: TGTGCCAGCAGTGACTCCCGACTAGCGGGGCACAAAGATACGCAGTATTTT
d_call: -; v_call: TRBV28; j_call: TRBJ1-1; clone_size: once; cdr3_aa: CASRVPGDNTEAFF; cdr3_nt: TGTGCCAGCAGGGTCCCAGGCGATAACACTGAAGCTTTCTTT
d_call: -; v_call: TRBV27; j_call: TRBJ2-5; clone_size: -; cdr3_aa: CASRTHQQETQYF; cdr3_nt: TGTGCCAGCAGAACACACCAACAAGAGACCCAGTACTTC
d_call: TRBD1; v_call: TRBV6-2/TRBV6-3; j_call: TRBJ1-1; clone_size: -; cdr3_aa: CASSLDRGKAFF; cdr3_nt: TGTGCCAGCAGCCTCGACAGGGGGAAAGCTTTCTTT
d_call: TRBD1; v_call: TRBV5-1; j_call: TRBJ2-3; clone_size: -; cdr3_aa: CASSMDRRTDTQYF; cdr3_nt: TGCGCCAGCAGCATGGACAGGCGAACAGATACGCAGTATTTT
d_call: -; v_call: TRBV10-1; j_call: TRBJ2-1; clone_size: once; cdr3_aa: CASSDPDNEQFF; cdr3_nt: TGCGCCAGCAGTGACCCCGACAATGAGCAGTTCTTC
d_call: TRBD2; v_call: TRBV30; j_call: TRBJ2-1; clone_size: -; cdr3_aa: CAWAPTSVYNEQFF; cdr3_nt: TGTGCCTGGGCCCCGACTAGCGTCTACAATGAGCAGTTCTTC
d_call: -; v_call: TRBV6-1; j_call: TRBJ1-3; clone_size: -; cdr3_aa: CASSDGGFSSGNTIYF; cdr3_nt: TGTGCCAGCAGTGATGGAGGCTTCAGCTCTGGAAACACCATATATTTT
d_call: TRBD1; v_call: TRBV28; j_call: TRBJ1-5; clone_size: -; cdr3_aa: CASSWGQGANQPQHF; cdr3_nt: TGTGCCAGCAGCTGGGGACAGGGGGCGAATCAGCCCCAGCATTTT
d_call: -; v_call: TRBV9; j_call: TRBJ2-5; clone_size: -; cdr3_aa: CASSVTGQETQYF; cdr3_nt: TGTGCCAGCAGCGTTACAGGGCAAGAGACCCAGTACTTC
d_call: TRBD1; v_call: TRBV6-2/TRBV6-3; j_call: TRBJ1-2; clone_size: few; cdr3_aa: CASSYSEGGQGQGYTF; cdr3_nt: TGTGCCAGCAGTTACTCGGAAGGTGGACAGGGTCAAGGCTACACCTTC
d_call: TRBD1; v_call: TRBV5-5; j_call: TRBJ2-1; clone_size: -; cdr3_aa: CASSPGQRPDEQFF; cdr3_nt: TGTGCCAGCAGCCCGGGACAGAGACCCGATGAGCAGTTCTTC
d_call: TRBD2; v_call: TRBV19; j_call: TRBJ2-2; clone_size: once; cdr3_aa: CASSISASGGITGELFF; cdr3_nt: TGTGCCAGTAGTATCTCGGCTAGCGGGGGGATAACCGGGGAGCTGTTTTTT
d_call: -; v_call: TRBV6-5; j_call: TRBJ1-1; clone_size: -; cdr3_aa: CASSYSEGEAFF; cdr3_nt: TGTGCCAGCAGTTACTCTGAGGGTGAAGCTTTCTTT
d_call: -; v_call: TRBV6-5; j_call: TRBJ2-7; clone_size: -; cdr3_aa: CASSPRDVAYEQYF; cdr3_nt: TGTGCCAGCAGCCCCCGGGATGTAGCCTACGAGCAGTACTTC
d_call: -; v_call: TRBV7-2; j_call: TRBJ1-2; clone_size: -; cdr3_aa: CASSLVQGKIGGYTF; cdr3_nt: TGTGCCAGCAGCTTAGTCCAGGGGAAAATTGGTGGCTACACCTTC
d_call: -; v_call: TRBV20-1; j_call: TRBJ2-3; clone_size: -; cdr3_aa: CSASGGPPTDTQYF; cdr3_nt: TGCAGTGCTAGTGGGGGGCCTCCCACAGATACGCAGTATTTT